This T cell receptor beta chain was identified during a study of blood T cell repertoires in COVID-19. This clone was observed a few times. In germline, CDR1 is SGHTA, CDR2 FQGNSA. The CDR3 loop spans 15 amino acids. V lost 5 bases, J lost 6 bases, and 16 bases lay in between. Method: immunoSEQ multiplex PCR; TCRdb's copy keeps in-frame clones and lacks some. Of fewer than 600,000 clones listed, more than 75% are singletons. Sequencing was carried out using PBMCs or T cells enriched from blood (not recorded which). The chain is built from TRBV7-2 and TRBJ2-2; D might be TRBD1 (7 bases). This clonotype was sampled from a woman aged 40 to 55 who had recovered from COVID-19. The CDR3 spells CASSANRGGAGELFF. The CDR3 DNA follows: TGTGCCAGCAGCGCCAACAGGGGAGGAGCCGGGGAGCTGTTTTTT. The complete variable domain, with remaining parts taken from reference TRBV7-2 and TRBJ2-2, reads GAGVSQSPSNKVTEKGKDVELRCDPISGHTALYWYRQSLGQGLEFLIYFQGNSAPDKSGLPSDRFSAERTGGSVSTLTIQRTQQEDSAVYLCASSANRGGAGELFFGEGSRLTVL.